Given below is one TCR beta chain in context. This entry comes from a study of patients and donors after allogeneic stem cell transplantation. TCRdb processed the RT-PCR reads anew with MiXCR; each CDR3 protein has one entry. Here the sample spans about 110,000 distinct CDR3 sequences, 35% being singletons. The V gene lost 7 bases and the J gene lost 0 bases, with 15 bases spanning the gap. Germline V CDR1 and CDR2: SNHLY, FYNNEI. The CDR3 extends over 16 amino acids. This chain connects TRBV2 to TRBJ2-2; a possible D gene is TRBD1 (5 bases). Sample: blood, either unsorted or a sorted T cell fraction (not recorded which). This clonotype was sampled from a human donor who was either an allogeneic HSCT recipient or a stem cell or donor lymphocyte infusion donor (not recorded which). It is not recorded whose cells these are; they may come from a transplant donor. CDR3 bases: TGTGCCAGCAATAACAAGGGGCCCACGAACACCGGGGAGCTGTTTTTT. It translates to CASNNKGPTNTGELFF.